The source of this T cell receptor (beta chain) is a study of blood T cell repertoires in COVID-19. Study-wide context: Both acute and convalescent COVID-19 samples were obtained from the United States, Italy and Spain. Sample material is recorded as cDNA or gDNA derived from T cells, B-cell-depleted T cells, or PBMCs.

V lost 2 bases to trimming and J lost 3 bases, with 8 bases between them. CDR1 is SGHAT and CDR2 is FQNNGV in the germline V gene. The CDR3 spans 14 residues. Source study methods: Amplification of reference gene primers was used by the study to estimate nucleated cell counts. TCRdb keeps only in-frame clones here, not all; method: immunoSEQ multiplex PCR. The DNA was the basis for D and trimming; V, J and clone size are from that table. Among fewer than 250,000 clones, approximately 82% were seen once, and the ten largest hold under 2%. The clonotype was recovered from a woman of 80 years or more with acute or convalescent COVID-19. Sequencing was carried out using peripheral blood. The chain has TRBV11-2 and TRBJ1-3, with D possibly being TRBD1 (6 bases). As DNA, the CDR3 is TGTGCCAGCAGCTTAACAGGGAGTGGAAACACCATATATTTT. Encoded protein: CASSLTGSGNTIYF.